This entry lists 8 T cell receptor beta chains sequenced from one sample in a study of CD8+ T cells in alopecia areata. Extracted RNA was reverse transcribed into cDNA, the sequencing template. The data were produced by immunoSEQ multiplex PCR, yet TCRdb's version contains in-frame clones alone and is incomplete. The data show roughly 64,000 clones, with roughly two fifths seen just once and 45% to 60% held by the top ten. Sequenced input: NKG2D-low CD8+ T cells sorted from blood. The receptors were gathered from a human donor with alopecia areata.

The chain has TRBV4-3 and TRBJ2-3; TRBD2 matches at 10 bases. This CDR3 region has 17 residues. CDR1 is LGHNA and CDR2 is YSLEER in the germline V gene. The junction had 8 bases not matched to a gene; V was cut back by 4 bases and J by 1 base. For the CDR3, the DNA is TGCGCCAGCAGCCCCAAGCGGGGGGGCTCAGGCACAGATACGCAGTATTTT. Protein: CASSPKRGGSGTDTQYF.

This rearrangement joins TRBV10-3 to TRBJ2-5; weak D call: TRBD1 (5 bases). The length of the CDR3 is 16 residues. Germline values: CDR1 ENHRY, CDR2 SYGVKD. V dropped 2 bases and J dropped 5 bases, with 18 bases sitting between them. The CDR3 protein is CAISEPTEKVEETQYF. Here the CDR3 DNA reads TGTGCCATCAGTGAGCCGACAGAGAAGGTAGAGGAGACCCAGTACTTC.

The sample holds a few counts of this clone. V usage is TRBV29-1 and J usage is TRBJ2-4, with D perhaps matching TRBD2 (6 bases). CDR1 is SQVTM and CDR2 is ANQGSEA in the germline V gene. This CDR3 is 11 amino acids long. Trimming took off 3 bases at V and 9 bases at J, with 9 bases between the two ends. DNA of the CDR3: TGCAGCGTTGACCTCGGGGGCATTCAGTACTTC. Its protein is CSVDLGGIQYF.

This clone was observed a few times. The chain recombines TRBV29-1 with TRBJ2-3; 11 bases map to TRBD2. Germline CDR1 is SQVTM and CDR2 is ANQGSEA. The CDR3 is 15 amino acids. V lost 3 bases to trimming and J lost 5 bases; unmatched junction nucleotides: 7. In DNA, the CDR3 is TGCAGCGTTGAGGGTAGCGGGGGGGCAGGAGATACGCAGTATTTT. Translating gives CSVEGSGGAGDTQYF.

The chain's CDR3 is CASSQEPAGSLETQYF. CDR3 bases: TGCGCCAGCAGCCAAGAACCAGCGGGGTCATTGGAGACCCAGTACTTC. The chain couples TRBV4-3 to TRBJ2-5; 7 nucleotides agree with TRBD2. Unmatched junction bases numbered 9, after V lost 0 bases and J lost 5 bases. The CDR3 is 16 residues long. Per the germline V gene, CDR1 is LGHNA and CDR2 is YSLEER.

This clone was seen only once. This chain connects TRBV4-2 to TRBJ2-3; maybe TRBD2 (5 bases). Germline CDR1 and CDR2: LGHNA and YNFKEQ. The CDR3 contains 15 residues. Deletions cut 0 bases from V and 4 bases from J, with 11 bases between. The CDR3 sequence is CASSQDHGSADTQYF. The CDR3 DNA follows: TGTGCCAGCAGCCAAGATCACGGTAGCGCAGATACGCAGTATTTT.

J is TRBJ2-7 and V is TRBV7-9, with TRBD2 identical over 11 bases. This CDR3 comprises 15 residues. After removal of 7 bases from V and 4 bases from J, the junction contained 9 bases not matched to a gene. Germline V CDR1 and CDR2: SEHNR, FQNEAQ (reference sequence). CDR3 nucleotide sequence: TGTGCCAGCACCGTTGGTCTAGCGGGAGGATACGAGCAGTACTTC. Amino acid sequence: CASTVGLAGGYEQYF.

The rearrangement links TRBV27 to TRBJ2-7, with D possibly TRBD1 on 6 matching bases. Germline V gives CDR1 MNHEY, CDR2 SMNVEV (reference sequence). V lost 5 bases and J lost 3, with 14 bases in between. This CDR3 is 14 amino acids long. The CDR3 DNA is TGTGCCAGCAGTCCTCCGGGACATCGCTACGAGCAGTACTTC. This translates into CASSPPGHRYEQYF.